Given below is one T cell receptor beta chain in context. Its antigen is unknown. The sample belongs to a study of cytomegalovirus exposure and HLA in healthy donors. Study-level points and caveats: Cytomegalovirus association was assigned to approximately 160 TCR beta chains.

Primers for the PCR totalled 60 Vbeta and 13 Jbeta. Sequenced by immunoSEQ multiplex PCR; TCRdb stores in-frame clones only, minus some. The sample gives 190,000 or so clones, 82% of which show up once; about 0.1% is in the top ten. Samples came from healthy bone marrow donors. CDR3 size: 16 residues. Looked up from germline, CDR1 is ENHRY and CDR2 is SYGVKD. V was pared by 6 bases and J by 4 bases, with 22 bases between. This clonotype originated in a boy aged 2-15 years in good health and CMV-seronegative. V is TRBV10-3 and J is TRBJ2-7, with TRBD2 as a possible D gene (5 bases). Sequenced: PBMCs. DNA of the CDR3: TGTGCCATCAGCCCTTTCGAGGGCCGGAAAAAATACGAGCAGTACTTC. Encoded protein: CAISPFEGRKKYEQYF.